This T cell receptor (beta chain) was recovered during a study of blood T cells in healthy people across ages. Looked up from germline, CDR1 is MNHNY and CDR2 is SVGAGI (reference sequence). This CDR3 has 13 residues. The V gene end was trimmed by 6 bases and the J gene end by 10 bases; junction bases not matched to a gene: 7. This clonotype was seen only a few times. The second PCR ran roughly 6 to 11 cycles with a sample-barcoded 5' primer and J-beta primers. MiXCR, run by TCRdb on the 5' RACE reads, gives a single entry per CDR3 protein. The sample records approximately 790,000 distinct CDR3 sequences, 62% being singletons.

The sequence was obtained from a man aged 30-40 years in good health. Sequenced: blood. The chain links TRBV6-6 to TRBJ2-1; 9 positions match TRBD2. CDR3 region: CASSPGTSREQFF. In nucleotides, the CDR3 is TGTGCCAGCAGCCCTGGGACTAGCAGAGAGCAGTTCTTC.